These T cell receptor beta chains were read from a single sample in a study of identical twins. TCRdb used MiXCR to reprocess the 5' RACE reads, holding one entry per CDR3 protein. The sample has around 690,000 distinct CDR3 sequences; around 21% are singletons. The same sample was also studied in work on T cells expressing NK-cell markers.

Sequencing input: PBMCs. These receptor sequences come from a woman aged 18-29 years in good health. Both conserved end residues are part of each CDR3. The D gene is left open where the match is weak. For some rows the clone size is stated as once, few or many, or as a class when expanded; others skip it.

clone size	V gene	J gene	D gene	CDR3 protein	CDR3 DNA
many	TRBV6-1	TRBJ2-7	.	CASTRRAGLPYEQYF	TGTGCCAGCACTCGCCGAGCCGGACTTCCCTACGAGCAGTACTTC
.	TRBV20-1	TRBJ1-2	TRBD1	CSAGDRGLYGYTF	TGCAGTGCGGGTGACAGGGGACTCTATGGCTACACCTTC
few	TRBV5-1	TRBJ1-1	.	CASSLPEAEAFF	TGCGCCAGCAGCTTACCGGAAGCTGAAGCTTTCTTT
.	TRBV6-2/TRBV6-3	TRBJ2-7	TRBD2	CASSYFPGGSIEDEQYF	TGTGCCAGCAGTTACTTTCCCGGCGGGAGTATAGAGGACGAGCAGTACTTC
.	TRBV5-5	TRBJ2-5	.	CASLMVGGQETQYF	TGTGCCAGCTTGATGGTAGGGGGTCAAGAGACCCAGTACTTC
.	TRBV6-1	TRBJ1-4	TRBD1	CASSIRTGGEKLFF	TGTGCCAGCAGTATCAGGACAGGGGGAGAAAAACTGTTTTTT
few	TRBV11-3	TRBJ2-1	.	CASSGRLLNNEQFF	TGTGCCAGCAGCGGGCGGCTACTAAACAATGAGCAGTTCTTC
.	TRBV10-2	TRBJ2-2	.	CASMRVGGTGELFF	TGCGCCAGCATGAGGGTTGGGGGGACCGGGGAGCTGTTTTTT
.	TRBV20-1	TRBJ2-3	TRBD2	CCARDSTGTSVTDTQYF	TGCTGTGCTAGAGACTCGACCGGGACTAGCGTTACAGATACGCAGTATTTT
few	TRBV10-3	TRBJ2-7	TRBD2	CAISDTSGGPYEQYF	TGTGCCATCAGTGACACTAGCGGGGGGCCCTACGAGCAGTACTTC
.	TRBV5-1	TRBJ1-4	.	CASSLEGEDWEKLFF	TGCGCCAGCAGCTTGGAAGGCGAAGATTGGGAAAAACTGTTTTTT
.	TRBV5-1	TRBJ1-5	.	CASSPVGGNQPQHF	TGCGCCAGCAGCCCCGTGGGGGGCAATCAGCCCCAGCATTTT
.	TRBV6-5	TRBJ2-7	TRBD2	CASSYSGLAGSHEQYF	TGTGCCAGCAGTTACTCTGGGCTAGCGGGGTCCCACGAGCAGTACTTC
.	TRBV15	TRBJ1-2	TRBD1	CATTGVGAEYGYTF	TGTGCCACAACAGGGGTGGGGGCTGAGTATGGCTACACCTTC
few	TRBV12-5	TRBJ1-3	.	CASASDSGNTIYF	TGTGCTAGTGCCTCGGACTCTGGAAACACCATATATTTT
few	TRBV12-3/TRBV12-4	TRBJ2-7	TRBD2	CASSLRLAEYEQYF	TGTGCCAGCAGTTTGAGACTAGCGGAATACGAGCAGTACTTC
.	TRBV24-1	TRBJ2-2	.	CATSERIGELFF	TGTGCCACCAGTGAGCGAATCGGGGAGCTGTTTTTT
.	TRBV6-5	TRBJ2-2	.	CASSYSRSGGQNTGELFF	TGTGCCAGCAGTTACTCGAGGTCGGGCGGCCAGAACACCGGGGAGCTGTTTTTT
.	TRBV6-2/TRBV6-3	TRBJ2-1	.	CASSYSRPIYNEQFF	TGTGCCAGCAGTTATTCCCGGCCGATCTACAATGAGCAGTTCTTC
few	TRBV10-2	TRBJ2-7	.	CASMAGLVSYEQYF	TGCGCCAGCATGGCGGGACTGGTGTCCTACGAGCAGTACTTC
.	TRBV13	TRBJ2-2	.	CAIQSKGYTGELFF	TGTGCCATCCAAAGCAAGGGGTACACCGGGGAGCTGTTTTTT
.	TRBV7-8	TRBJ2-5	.	CASSQRWASGFAQETQYF	TGTGCCAGCAGCCAGAGGTGGGCAAGCGGGTTTGCCCAAGAGACCCAGTACTTC
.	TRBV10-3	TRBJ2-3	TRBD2	CAISDFQLAGGITDTQYF	TGTGCCATCAGTGATTTCCAACTAGCGGGGGGGATCACAGATACGCAGTATTTT
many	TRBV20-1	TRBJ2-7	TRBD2	CSARGASGAYEQYF	TGCAGTGCTCGCGGGGCTAGCGGGGCCTACGAGCAGTACTTC
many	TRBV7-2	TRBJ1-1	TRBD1	CASSLGGQFNTEAFF	TGTGCCAGCAGCTTAGGGGGACAGTTCAACACTGAAGCTTTCTTT
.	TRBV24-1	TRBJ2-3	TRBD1	CATSDLRDRGGPDTQYF	TGTGCCACCAGTGATTTGAGGGACAGGGGGGGCCCAGATACGCAGTATTTT
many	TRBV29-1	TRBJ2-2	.	CSVTGNTGELFF	TGCAGCGTGACAGGGAACACCGGGGAGCTGTTTTTT
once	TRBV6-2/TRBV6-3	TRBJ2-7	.	CASEGATYEQYF	TGTGCCAGCGAGGGAGCCACCTACGAGCAGTACTTC
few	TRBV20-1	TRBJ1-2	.	CSANPHPDSTYTF	TGCAGTGCTAACCCCCACCCAGATTCCACCTACACCTTC
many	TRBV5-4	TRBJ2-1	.	CASSLPGVYTNEQFF	TGTGCCAGCAGCTTACCGGGAGTATACACAAATGAGCAGTTCTTC
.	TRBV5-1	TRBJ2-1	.	CASSFGVGYNEQFF	TGCGCCAGCAGCTTCGGAGTTGGGTACAATGAGCAGTTCTTC
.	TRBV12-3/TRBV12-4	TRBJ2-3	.	CASSRTALDTQYF	TGTGCCAGCAGCCGGACAGCCTTGGATACGCAGTATTTT
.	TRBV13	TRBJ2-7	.	CASSSTGRYEQYF	TGTGCCAGCAGCTCGACAGGTCGCTACGAGCAGTACTTC
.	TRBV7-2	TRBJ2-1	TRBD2	CASSSVNSGGYNEQFF	TGTGCCAGCAGCTCCGTTAATAGCGGGGGATACAATGAGCAGTTCTTC
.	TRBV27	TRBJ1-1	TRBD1	CASSSSLTGGNTEAFF	TGTGCCAGCAGTTCCAGCTTGACAGGGGGGAACACTGAAGCTTTCTTT
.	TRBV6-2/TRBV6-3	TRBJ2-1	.	CASSYGSAYNEQFF	TGTGCCAGCAGTTACGGGAGCGCCTACAATGAGCAGTTCTTC
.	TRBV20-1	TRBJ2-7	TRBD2	CSARGRGLAGVRSYEQYF	TGCAGTGCCCGCGGGCGCGGACTAGCGGGAGTAAGGTCCTACGAGCAGTACTTC
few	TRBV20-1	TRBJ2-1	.	CSARPGGSGNNEQFF	TGCAGTGCTAGACCGGGGGGCTCTGGCAACAATGAGCAGTTCTTC
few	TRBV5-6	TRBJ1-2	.	CASSLFFSEEGLEGYTF	TGTGCCAGCAGCTTGTTCTTTTCCGAGGAGGGGCTGGAAGGCTACACCTTC
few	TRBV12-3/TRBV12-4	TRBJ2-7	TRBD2	CASSSMGGDEQYF	TGTGCCAGCAGCTCAATGGGGGGGGACGAGCAGTACTTC
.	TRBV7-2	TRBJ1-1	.	CASSNQGFPEAFF	TGTGCCAGCAGCAATCAGGGGTTCCCTGAAGCTTTCTTT
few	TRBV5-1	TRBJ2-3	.	CASSLAASSTDTQYF	TGCGCCAGCAGCTTGGCGGCTTCTAGCACAGATACGCAGTATTTT
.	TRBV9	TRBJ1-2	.	CASSVGGIGGYTF	TGTGCCAGCAGCGTGGGAGGGATAGGTGGCTACACCTTC
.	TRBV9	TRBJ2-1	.	CASSVASTQRAGTEQFF	TGTGCCAGCAGCGTAGCTTCAACCCAACGCGCGGGAACCGAGCAGTTCTTC
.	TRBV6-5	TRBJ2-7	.	CASSYSGYSYEQYF	TGTGCCAGCAGTTACTCAGGCTACTCCTACGAGCAGTACTTC
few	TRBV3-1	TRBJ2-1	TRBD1	CASSQTMTGPNEQFF	TGTGCCAGCAGCCAAACTATGACAGGGCCCAATGAGCAGTTCTTC
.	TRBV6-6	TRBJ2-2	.	CASGSGELFF	TGTGCCAGCGGCTCCGGGGAGCTGTTTTTT
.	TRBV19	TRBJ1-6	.	CASGTGHNSPLHF	TGTGCCAGCGGGACCGGTCATAATTCACCCCTCCACTTT
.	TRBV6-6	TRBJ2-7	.	CASNPGPHYEQYF	TGTGCCAGCAACCCGGGACCTCACTACGAGCAGTACTTC
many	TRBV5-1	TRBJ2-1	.	CASTSDVREFYNEQFF	TGCGCCAGCACCTCGGACGTCCGGGAGTTCTACAATGAGCAGTTCTTC
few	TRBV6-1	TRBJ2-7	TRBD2	CASTSLAGSYEQYF	TGTGCCAGCACAAGTCTAGCGGGATCCTACGAGCAGTACTTC
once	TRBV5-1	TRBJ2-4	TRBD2	CASSLGTSGINIQYF	TGCGCCAGCAGCTTGGGGACTAGCGGGATAAACATTCAGTACTTC
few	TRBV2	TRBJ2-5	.	CASREGRAETQYF	TGTGCCAGCAGGGAGGGCAGGGCGGAGACCCAGTACTTC
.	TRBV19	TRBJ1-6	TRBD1	CASSGTGARDSPLHF	TGTGCCAGTAGCGGCACAGGGGCAAGGGATTCACCCCTCCACTTT
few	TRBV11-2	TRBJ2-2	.	CASSLGIRTGELFF	TGTGCCAGCAGCTTGGGGATTAGAACCGGGGAGCTGTTTTTT